The subject of this entry is one T cell receptor beta chain. Its antigen is unidentified. The data originate from a study of CD8 T cells in ankylosing spondylitis. Overall study results and limits: Roughly eight highly homologous variants formed a TCR beta motif that appeared characteristic of ankylosing spondylitis blood. Those disease-linked clones were CD8+; they were also relatively rare in peripheral blood. Some motif variants had been reported before (in reactive arthritis synovial fluid and blood).

MiXCR, applied by TCRdb to the 5' RACE reads, yields one record per CDR3 protein. The sample lists 85,000 to 90,000 distinct CDR3 sequences; around 26% were seen once. Sequencing used blood, either unsorted or a sorted T cell fraction (not recorded which). This clonotype was obtained from a male donor with ankylosing spondylitis or in good health (not recorded which).

CDR3 sequence reads: CASSLDPRYGYTF. As DNA, the CDR3 is TGTGCCAGCAGCTTAGATCCCCGGTATGGCTACACCTTC. The chain is built from TRBV11-3 and TRBJ1-2; D ambiguous. CDR1 SGHNT and CDR2 YENEEA come from the germline V gene. CDR3 length equals 13 residues. Between the trimmed V and J ends, which lost 0 bases and 5 bases, there was a span of 7 bases.